The 25 T cell receptor beta chains below come from one sample, sequenced in a study of cytotoxic CD8 clonotypes in ibrutinib-treated CLL. Data came from immunoSEQ multiplex PCR; TCRdb stores just in-frame clones and leaves some out. This table holds approximately 340,000 clones, over 55% found once. The input for sequencing was PBMCs, taken after 36 months of ibrutinib treatment. These TCRs come from a human donor with chronic lymphocytic leukemia.

The chain couples TRBV5-1 to TRBJ1-2; D remains unclear. Between the trimmed V and J ends, which lost 6 bases and 2 bases, there was a span of 20 bases. The CDR3 has 16 amino acids. Germline CDR1 SGHRS, CDR2 YFSETQ. This CDR3 is CASTTGILGMNYGYTF. In DNA form, the CDR3 reads TGCGCCAGCACCACTGGGATATTGGGCATGAACTATGGCTACACCTTC.

J is TRBJ2-1 and V is TRBV11-2; D remains ambiguous. The ends were cut back, 2 bases at V and 13 bases at J, with 9 bases in the middle. There are 11 residues in the CDR3. Germline V gene sequence: CDR1 SGHAT, CDR2 FQNNGV. The CDR3 here is CASSLRVGQFF. The CDR3 DNA reads as TGTGCCAGCAGCTTAAGAGTAGGTCAGTTCTTC.

The J gene is TRBJ2-7, the V gene TRBV29-1; 9 bases are shared with TRBD1. Germline V gene data show CDR1 as SQVTM and CDR2 as ANQGSEA. This CDR3 spans 14 amino acids. Germline trimming cut 6 bases from V and 4 bases from J; bases unmatched to any gene: 10. CDR3 coding DNA: TGCAGCGTCGCCCGGGACAGGGACTTTTACGAGCAGTACTTC. This encodes CSVARDRDFYEQYF.

A few counts support this clone. This chain joins TRBV4-2 and TRBJ2-7; D ambiguous. Germline loops: CDR1 LGHNA, CDR2 YNFKEQ. The CDR3 sequence is 11 residues long. The ends were cut back, 0 bases at V and 6 bases at J, with 3 bases in the middle. DNA of the CDR3: TGTGCCAGCAGCCAAGATTCCGAGCAGTACTTC. Translating it yields CASSQDSEQYF.

The gene calls are TRBV5-6 and TRBJ2-7; a weak D match, TRBD2 (6 bases). Between the trimmed V and J ends, which lost 0 bases and 3 bases, there was a span of 13 bases. Germline V gene lookup returns CDR1 SGHDT and CDR2 YYEEEE. This CDR3 comprises 15 residues. The CDR3 DNA reads TGTGCCAGCAGCTTGGGACTAGTTTTTGTCTACGAGCAGTACTTC. Translated: CASSLGLVFVYEQYF.

V and J are TRBV9 and TRBJ2-5; 12 nucleotides align to TRBD2. The germline V gene encodes CDR1 SGDLS and CDR2 YYNGEE. J gave up 2 bases and V 4 bases, and 12 bases lay outside the gene matches. This CDR3 comprises 18 residues. The CDR3 loop is CASSSSSGGVSRQETQYF. The CDR3 nucleotides read TGTGCCAGCAGCTCCTCTAGCGGGGGGGTCAGCCGGCAAGAGACCCAGTACTTC. The full variable domain, rest sourced from reference TRBV9 and TRBJ2-5, is DSGVTQTPKHLITATGQRVTLRCSPRSGDLSVYWYQQSLDQGLQFLIQYYNGEERAKGNILERFSAQQFPDLHSELNLSSLELGDSALYFCASSSSSGGVSRQETQYFGPGTRLLVL.

The rearrangement uses TRBV9 and TRBJ2-3; 8 bases fit TRBD1. The V segment lost 0 bases and the J segment 0 bases; nucleotides outside the gene matches: 6. Germline CDR1 reads SGDLS; CDR2 reads YYNGEE. This CDR3 is 17 amino acids long. In nucleotides, the CDR3 is TGTGCCAGCAGCGTAGGGGCAGGGGGCTGGAGCACAGATACGCAGTATTTT. Protein sequence: CASSVGAGGWSTDTQYF.

This chain links TRBV6-5 with TRBJ2-4; no reliable D call. Looked up from germline, CDR1 is MNHEY and CDR2 is SVGAGI. Between the trimmed V and J ends, which lost 7 bases and 0 bases, there was a span of 7 bases. This CDR3 has 13 residues. The CDR3, as DNA: TGTGCCAGCACGCATCTAGCCAAAAACATTCAGTACTTC. This codes for CASTHLAKNIQYF.

The CDR3: CASSLAGVGEQFF. The CDR3 nucleotides are TGTGCCAGCAGCTTAGCGGGGGTAGGTGAGCAGTTCTTC. V and J are TRBV11-3 and TRBJ2-1; TRBD2 might be the D (6 bases). The V gene's germline CDR1 is SGHNT and CDR2 YENEEA. Trimming removed 1 base at V and 9 bases at J, with 10 bases between. The CDR3 runs 13 residues.

This chain connects TRBV2 to TRBJ2-1; 10 bases are shared with TRBD2. V gave up 6 bases and J gave up 12 bases; unmatched junction bases: 11. Per the germline V gene, CDR1 is SNHLY and CDR2 is FYNNEI. This CDR3 comprises 14 residues. The CDR3 coding sequence is TGTGCCAGCAGCCCCCGGACTAGCGGCAGTGGGCAGTTCTTC. Translating it yields CASSPRTSGSGQFF.

V gene TRBV4-1 combines with J gene TRBJ2-3; D is unresolved. V lost 0 bases, J lost 2 bases, and 15 bases lay in between. The germline CDR1 and CDR2 sequences are MGHRA and YSYEKL. CDR3 length: 17 amino acids. The CDR3 region has the DNA TGCGCCAGCAGCCAAGATCCGAGACACTTTTCCACAGATACGCAGTATTTT. This encodes CASSQDPRHFSTDTQYF.

J is TRBJ2-3 and V is TRBV27; possibly TRBD1 for D (6 bases). Germline lookup yields CDR1 MNHEY and CDR2 SMNVEV (reference sequence). V was clipped by 5 bases and J by 2 bases, with 11 bases between them. This CDR3 spans 14 amino acids. The CDR3 sequence is CASSRRDNTDTQYF. As DNA, the CDR3 is TGTGCCAGCAGTCGAAGGGACAACACAGATACGCAGTATTTT.

The V gene is TRBV5-1, the J gene TRBJ2-7, with 8 bases lining up with TRBD1. Looked up from germline, CDR1 is SGHRS and CDR2 is YFSETQ. The CDR3 is 15 residues long. Unmatched junction bases numbered 7, after V lost 4 bases and J lost 1 base. CDR3 in amino acids: CASSGTGGRSYEQYF. CDR3 nucleotide sequence: TGCGCCAGCAGCGGCACAGGGGGTAGGTCCTACGAGCAGTACTTC.

V and J are TRBV2 and TRBJ2-1, with 8 bases lining up with TRBD2. Germline V gives CDR1 SNHLY, CDR2 FYNNEI. The V segment lost 2 bases and the J segment 6 bases; nucleotides outside the gene matches: 3. This CDR3 has 14 residues. CDR3 coding DNA: TGTGCCAGCAGTGAACCGGGAGGGGCCAATGAGCAGTTCTTC. Translated: CASSEPGGANEQFF.

J is TRBJ1-1 and V is TRBV10-1; weak D call: TRBD1 (5 bases). Germline values: CDR1 WNHNN, CDR2 SYGVQD (reference sequence). Trimming left V 6 bases short and J 0 bases short, with 11 bases between. CDR3 size: 14 residues. CDR3 DNA sequence: TGCGCCAGCAGCGAGGGACTAATGAACACTGAAGCTTTCTTT. Protein product: CASSEGLMNTEAFF.

This clone has a handful of counts. The chain is built from TRBV5-6 and TRBJ1-2; D is uncertain. V shed 3 bases and J shed 8 bases, with 17 bases lying between them. Per the germline V gene, CDR1 is SGHDT and CDR2 is YYEEEE. This CDR3 spans 14 amino acids. The CDR3 nucleotides read TGTGCCAGCAGCTGGGGAATCGGGGTTTACGGCTACACCTTC. Translating it yields CASSWGIGVYGYTF.

The genes are TRBV19 and TRBJ1-5; D might be TRBD1 (6 bases). CDR3 length: 15 amino acids. V was trimmed by 3 bases and J by 6 bases, leaving 15 bases between them. Germline assignment: CDR1 LNHDA and CDR2 SQIVND (reference sequence). The CDR3 loop is CASSIFSRGSQPQHF. The DNA for the CDR3 is TGTGCCAGTAGTATTTTCAGCAGGGGAAGTCAGCCCCAGCATTTT.

This chain uses TRBV29-1 with TRBJ2-1; perhaps TRBD1 as D (6 bases). Trimming took 7 bases from V and 5 from J, leaving 24 bases between them. The germline CDR1 and CDR2 sequences are SQVTM and ANQGSEA. This CDR3 comprises 16 residues. The CDR3 reads CSGAGARRTRDNEQFF. The CDR3 coding sequence is TGCAGCGGGGCAGGGGCAAGGCGGACGAGAGACAATGAGCAGTTCTTC.

The V call is TRBV6-5, the J call TRBJ1-1; a possible D gene is TRBD1 (5 bases). CDR3 length: 12 amino acids. V shed 0 bases and J shed 9 bases, with 8 bases lying between them. The V gene's germline CDR1 is MNHEY and CDR2 SVGAGI. The CDR3 region has the DNA TGTGCCAGCAGTTACTCGGGGGGTAAAGCTTTCTTT. Protein: CASSYSGGKAFF.

The chain joins TRBV5-6 to TRBJ1-2; TRBD1 aligns across 8 bases. The CDR3 contains 13 residues. Germline V gene sequence: CDR1 SGHDT, CDR2 YYEEEE. V was pared by 7 bases and J by 4 bases, with 6 bases of the junction left unmatched. CDR3: CASYLGQGYGYTF. DNA for the CDR3: TGTGCCAGCTACCTTGGACAGGGCTATGGCTACACCTTC.

This chain connects TRBV19 to TRBJ1-3, with D unclear. The V gene lost 6 bases and the J gene lost 8 bases, with 11 bases spanning the gap. CDR3 length: 12 residues. Germline-derived CDR1 and CDR2 are LNHDA and SQIVND (reference sequence). The CDR3 DNA reads TGTGCCAGTAGCCGTACAGAGGACACCATATATTTT. Amino acids: CASSRTEDTIYF.

V usage is TRBV5-1 and J usage is TRBJ2-2, with TRBD1 matching over 7 bases. Germline V gene lookup returns CDR1 SGHRS and CDR2 YFSETQ. The CDR3 runs to 15 residues. The V gene end was trimmed by 2 bases and the J gene end by 4 bases; junction bases not matched to a gene: 5. This chain's CDR3 is CASSLNRGSTGELFF. The CDR3 nucleotides are TGCGCCAGCAGCTTAAACAGGGGTAGCACCGGGGAGCTGTTTTTT.

The chain recombines TRBV19 with TRBJ1-5; 9 positions match TRBD1. The CDR3 length is 20 residues. Germline loops: CDR1 LNHDA, CDR2 SQIVND (reference sequence). V gave up 2 bases and J gave up 1 base; unmatched junction bases: 15. In nucleotides, the CDR3 is TGTGCCAGTAGTATATTCGGGGGATGGACAGGGGCGAGCAGCAATCAGCCCCAGCATTTT. Translating it yields CASSIFGGWTGASSNQPQHF.

The chain is built from TRBV5-1 and TRBJ1-4; D gene unclear. V gave up 4 bases and J gave up 7 bases, with 8 bases separating them. This CDR3 spans 12 amino acids. Germline CDR1 reads SGHRS; CDR2 reads YFSETQ. The CDR3 reads CASSLPSEKLFF. CDR3 nucleotides: TGCGCCAGCAGCCTCCCAAGTGAAAAACTGTTTTTT.

This clone was recorded once. The V gene is TRBV7-8, the J gene TRBJ1-1, with D tentatively TRBD1 (5 bases). This CDR3 contains 15 residues. V was clipped by 0 bases and J by 1 base, with 9 bases between them. CDR1 is SGHVS, CDR2 FQNEAQ, per germline. The CDR3 DNA is TGTGCCAGCAGCTTAGCCCTCGACAGGAACACTGAAGCTTTCTTT. Translated: CASSLALDRNTEAFF.